This entry describes one TCR beta chain. Its target is not known. The sample belongs to a study of cytomegalovirus exposure and HLA in healthy donors. General study findings and limits: Association with HLA alleles at 0.05 false discovery rate was found for 15,000 to 20,000 TCR beta sequences in a later analysis. TCR association rates varied by HLA locus in a later analysis, with DRB1 highest and HLA-C lowest. Some V segments, including TRBV6-2 and TRBV6-3, were excluded as indistinguishable. In vitro experiments confirmed that three CMV-associated chains were specific for CMV antigens.

The PCR employed 60 Vbeta primers together with 13 Jbeta primers. Profiling relied on immunoSEQ multiplex PCR, and the TCRdb table lists in-frame clones only, not all of them. The sample records over 150,000 clones, 80% being singletons. Germline CDR1 reads LNHNV; CDR2 reads YYDKDF (reference sequence). This CDR3 contains 17 residues. V gave up 2 bases and J gave up 7 bases; unmatched junction bases: 14. The chain has TRBV15 and TRBJ2-4; 7 positions match TRBD1. The sample taken for sequencing was PBMCs. This clonotype was sampled from a woman between 50 and 59 years old in good health and CMV-seronegative. CDR3 residues: CATSRNQLSTGKNIQYF. In nucleotides, the CDR3 is TGTGCCACCAGCAGAAACCAACTTTCGACAGGGAAGAACATTCAGTACTTC.